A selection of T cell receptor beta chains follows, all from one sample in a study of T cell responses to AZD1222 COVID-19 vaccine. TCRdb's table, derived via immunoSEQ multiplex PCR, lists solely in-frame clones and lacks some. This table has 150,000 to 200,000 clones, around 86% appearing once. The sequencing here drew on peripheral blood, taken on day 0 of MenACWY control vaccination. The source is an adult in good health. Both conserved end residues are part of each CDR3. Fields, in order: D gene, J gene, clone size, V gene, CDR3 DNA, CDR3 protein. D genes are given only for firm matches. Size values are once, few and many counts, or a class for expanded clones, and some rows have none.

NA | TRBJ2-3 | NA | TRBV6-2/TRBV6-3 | TGTGCCAGCAGTTATCGCGCCAGGGGCACAGATACGCAGTATTTT | CASSYRARGTDTQYF
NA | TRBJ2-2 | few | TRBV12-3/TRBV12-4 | TGTGCCAGCAGTTTTACAGGGACCGGGGAGCTGTTTTTT | CASSFTGTGELFF
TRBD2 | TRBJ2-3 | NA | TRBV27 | TGTGCCAGCAGTCTAATATCTAGCGGAATTAGCACAGATACGCAGTATTTT | CASSLISSGISTDTQYF
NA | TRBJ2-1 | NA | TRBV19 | TGTGCCATTCTCGGGACTGGCAATGAGCAGTTCTTC | CAILGTGNEQFF
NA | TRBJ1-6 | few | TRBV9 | TGTGCCAGCAGCGTAGATGGGGGCCCGTATAATTCACCCCTCCACTTT | CASSVDGGPYNSPLHF
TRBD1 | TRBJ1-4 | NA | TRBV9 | TGTGCCAGCAGCCCCCAGGGGGGAAAGGGTGAAAAACTGTTTTTT | CASSPQGGKGEKLFF
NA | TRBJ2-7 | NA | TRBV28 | TGTGCCAGCAGTTTAGGAGGGGTCGCCTGGGAGCAGTACTTC | CASSLGGVAWEQYF
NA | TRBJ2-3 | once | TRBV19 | TGTGCCAGTAGTATAGGCAAGGGCGGTACGGATACGCAGTATTTT | CASSIGKGGTDTQYF
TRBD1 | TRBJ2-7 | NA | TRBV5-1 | TGCGCCAGCAGCTTAAGACAGGGTTACAACGAGCAGTACTTC | CASSLRQGYNEQYF
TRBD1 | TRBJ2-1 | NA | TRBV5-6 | TGTGCCAGCAGCTCGGGACAGGGAAGCAATGAGCAGTTCTTC | CASSSGQGSNEQFF
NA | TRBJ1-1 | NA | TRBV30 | TGTGCCTGGAGTAAAGGAAACACTGAAGCTTTCTTT | CAWSKGNTEAFF
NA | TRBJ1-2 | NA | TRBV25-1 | TGTGCCAGCAGTGAATTCGGGGGCATTAGGGACTATGGCTACACCTTC | CASSEFGGIRDYGYTF
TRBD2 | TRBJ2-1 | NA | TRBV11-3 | TGTGCCAGCAGCTCCAGACTAGCGCCAACAGTGCAGTTCTTC | CASSSRLAPTVQFF
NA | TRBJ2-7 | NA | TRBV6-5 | TGTGCCAGCAGTTCCCCAGCCGGGACTCTCTACGAGCAGTACTTC | CASSSPAGTLYEQYF
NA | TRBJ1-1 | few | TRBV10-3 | TGTGCCATCAGTGGACCGAACACTGAAGCTTTCTTT | CAISGPNTEAFF
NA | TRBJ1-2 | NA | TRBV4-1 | TGCGCCAGCACCCCACTCGGGGTGGGGGGAAGTGGCTACACCTTC | CASTPLGVGGSGYTF
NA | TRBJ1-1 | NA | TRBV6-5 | TGTGCCAGCATTAACAGGAACACTGAAGCTTTCTTT | CASINRNTEAFF
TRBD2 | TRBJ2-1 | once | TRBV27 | TGTGCCAGCAGTCCCCCCCTAGCGGGAGTTTACAATGAGCAGTTCTTC | CASSPPLAGVYNEQFF
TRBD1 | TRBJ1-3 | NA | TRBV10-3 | TGTGCCATCAGATCGGGTGGACAGGCTGGAAACACCATATATTTT | CAIRSGGQAGNTIYF
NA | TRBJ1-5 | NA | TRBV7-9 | TGTGCCAGCAGCACCTTCGAAGGTCAGCCCCAGCATTTT | CASSTFEGQPQHF
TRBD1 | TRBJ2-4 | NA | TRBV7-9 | TGTGCCAGCAGCCTTAGCAGGACAGGGGAAAACATTCAGTACTTC | CASSLSRTGENIQYF
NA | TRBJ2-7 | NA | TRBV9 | TGTGCCAGCAGCGGGCAGGGTACCTACGAGCAGTACTTC | CASSGQGTYEQYF
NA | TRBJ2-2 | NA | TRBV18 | TGTGCCAGCTCACCAGGGTTCGGGGAGCTGTTTTTT | CASSPGFGELFF
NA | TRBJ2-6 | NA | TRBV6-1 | TGTGCCAGCACTGAATCTGGGGCCAACGTCCTGACTTTC | CASTESGANVLTF
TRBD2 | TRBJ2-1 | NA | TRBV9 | TGTGCCAGCAGCCTCGGGACTAGCGGTACCAATGAGCAGTTCTTC | CASSLGTSGTNEQFF
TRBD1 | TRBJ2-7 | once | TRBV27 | TGTGCCAGCAGTTTAGGGACAGCCGGAGAGCAGTACTTC | CASSLGTAGEQYF
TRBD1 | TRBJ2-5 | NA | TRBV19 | TGTGCCAGCGACAGGGGGCGAGGGGAGACCCAGTACTTC | CASDRGRGETQYF
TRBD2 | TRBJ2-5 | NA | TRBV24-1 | TGTGCCACCGGGACTAGCGGGAGGGCAGGCGGAGAGACCCAGTACTTC | CATGTSGRAGGETQYF
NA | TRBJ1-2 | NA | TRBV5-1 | TGCGCCAGCAGCTTGGGAGCGGGACAACCTAACTATGGCTACACCTTC | CASSLGAGQPNYGYTF
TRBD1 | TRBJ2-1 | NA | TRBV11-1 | TGTGCCAGCAGCTTAGAGACAGGGAATGAGCAGTTCTTC | CASSLETGNEQFF
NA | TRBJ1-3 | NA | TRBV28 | TGTGCCTCACAGGGCGCTGGAAACACCATATATTTT | CASQGAGNTIYF
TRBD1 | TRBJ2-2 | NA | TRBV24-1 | TGTGCCACCAGTGACGCCGTGCGACAGGGGGGAGATAGCGGGGAGCTGTTTTTT | CATSDAVRQGGDSGELFF
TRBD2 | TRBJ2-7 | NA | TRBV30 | TGTGCCTGGAGTCTAGGCCCTAGCGGCGAGCAGTACTTC | CAWSLGPSGEQYF
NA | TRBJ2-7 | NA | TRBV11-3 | TGTGCCAGCAGCTTAGCAACAGGGAACGAGCAGTACTTC | CASSLATGNEQYF
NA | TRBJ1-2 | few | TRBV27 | TGTGCCAGCAGTCCGACCCCACAGGGCTACTATGGCTACACCTTC | CASSPTPQGYYGYTF
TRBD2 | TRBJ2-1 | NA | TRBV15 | TGTGCCACCAGCAGCCCACTAGCGGTCTACAATGAGCAGTTCTTC | CATSSPLAVYNEQFF
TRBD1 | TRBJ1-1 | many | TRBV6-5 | TGTGCCAGCAGTTACAGGAGGACAGGGAACACTGAAGCTTTCTTT | CASSYRRTGNTEAFF
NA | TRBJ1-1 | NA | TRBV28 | TGTGCCAGCAGTCTAGGGAGCCGGGGATGGACTGAAGCTTTCTTT | CASSLGSRGWTEAFF
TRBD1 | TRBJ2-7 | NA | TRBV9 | TGTGCCAGCAGCGGGGGACAGGGAGGCTACGAGCAGTACTTC | CASSGGQGGYEQYF
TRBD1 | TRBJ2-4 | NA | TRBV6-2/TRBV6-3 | TGTGCCAGCAGCCAGGACAGGGGGTCCAAAAACATTCAGTACTTC | CASSQDRGSKNIQYF
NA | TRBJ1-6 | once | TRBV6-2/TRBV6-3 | TGTGCCAGCAGTTACACGGGGCGACGGTCACCCCTCCACTTT | CASSYTGRRSPLHF
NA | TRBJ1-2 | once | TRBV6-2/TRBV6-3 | TGTGCCAGCAGCCCAAACTCCTATGGCTACACCTTC | CASSPNSYGYTF
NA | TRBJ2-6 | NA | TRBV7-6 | TGTGCCAGCAGCTTAGCTGGAGGCTCTGGGGCCAACGTCCTGACTTTC | CASSLAGGSGANVLTF
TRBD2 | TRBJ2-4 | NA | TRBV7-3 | TGTGCCAGCAGCTTAGGATCCCTAGGGAGGGGAAACATTCAGTACTTC | CASSLGSLGRGNIQYF
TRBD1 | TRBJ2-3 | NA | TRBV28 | TGTGCCAGCAGGTCGGGACAGGGGGATACGCAGTATTTT | CASRSGQGDTQYF
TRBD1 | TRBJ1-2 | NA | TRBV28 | TGTGCCAGCACCAAAATAGGGACAGGGGGCCTTTATGGCTACACCTTC | CASTKIGTGGLYGYTF
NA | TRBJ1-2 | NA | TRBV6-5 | TGTGCCAGCAGTTACTCAACGGGTAACTATGGCTACACCTTC | CASSYSTGNYGYTF
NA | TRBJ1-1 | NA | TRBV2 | TGTGCCAGCAGTGAGAGCAGGGCTAACACTGAAGCTTTCTTT | CASSESRANTEAFF
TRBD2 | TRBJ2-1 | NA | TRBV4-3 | TGCGCCAGCAGCAGACTAGCGGGGGCTGAGCAGTTCTTC | CASSRLAGAEQFF